These 9 T cell receptor beta chains came from one sample sequenced in a study of Ad26.COV2.S vaccination and SARS-CoV-2 variants. The protocol was immunoSEQ multiplex PCR, while the TCRdb copy is restricted to in-frame clones and leaves out a portion. The data hold 350,000 to 550,000 clones, with roughly 89% observed a single time. Treatment indicated: around 19 received Ad26.COV2.S at low or high dose, single or two shots; 5 received placebo; per-sample allocation not given. Day 63 after the first injection of vaccine or placebo was the sampling time. Material: peripheral blood, obtained in a trial of Ad26.COV2.S vaccine versus placebo. The receptors here all came from a person between 18 and 60 years old who received the Ad26.COV2.S COVID-19 vaccine or a placebo.

V gene TRBV24-1 combines with J gene TRBJ2-1; the match to TRBD2 covers 9 bases. From germline, CDR1 is KGHDR and CDR2 SFDVKD. V dropped 5 bases and J dropped 5; count of bases not matched to a gene: 3. The CDR3 sequence is 14 residues long. The chain's CDR3 is CATSASGENNEQFF. CDR3 DNA sequence: TGTGCCACCAGTGCTAGCGGGGAAAACAATGAGCAGTTCTTC.

V is TRBV7-9 and J is TRBJ1-6, with 10 bases aligning to TRBD1. There are 17 residues in the CDR3. Germline CDR1 is SEHNR and CDR2 is FQNEAQ (reference sequence). Trimming removed 5 bases from V and 9 bases from J; junction bases left unmatched: 13. CDR3: CASSQSNGQGGSSPLHF. The CDR3 DNA sequence: TGTGCCAGCAGCCAATCTAACGGACAGGGGGGCAGTTCACCCCTCCACTTT.

V gene TRBV7-2 combines with J gene TRBJ1-5, with D perhaps TRBD1 (6 bases). The germline V gene has CDR1 SGHTA and CDR2 FQGNSA. V lost 2 bases, J lost 5 bases, and 19 bases lay in between. The CDR3 totals 17 residues. The CDR3 bases are TGTGCCAGCAGCTTAAGCCGGTTGGGCAGGGGTTATCAGCCCCAGCATTTT. This gives the protein CASSLSRLGRGYQPQHF. Using reference TRBV7-2 and TRBJ1-5 for the parts outside the CDR3, the full variable domain is GAGVSQSPSNKVTEKGKDVELRCDPISGHTALYWYRQSLGQGLEFLIYFQGNSAPDKSGLPSDRFSAERTGGSVSTLTIQRTQQEDSAVYLCASSLSRLGRGYQPQHFGDGTRLSIL.

The V and J genes are TRBV18 and TRBJ1-6, with 7 bases matching TRBD1. The CDR3 spans 15 residues. V lost 3 bases and J lost 6; bases outside the gene matches: 5. Germline V lookup: CDR1 KGHSH, CDR2 LQKENI. CDR3 region: CASSPLQGVNSPLHF. The CDR3 DNA sequence: TGTGCCAGCTCACCGCTGCAGGGGGTTAATTCACCCCTCCACTTT.

The chain recombines TRBV3-1 (or the pseudogene TRBV3-2) with TRBJ2-6; D is ambiguous. This CDR3 is 13 amino acids long. Deletions cut 6 bases from V and 2 bases from J, with 5 bases between. The germline V gene has CDR1 LGHDT and CDR2 YNNKEL (reference sequence). The CDR3 is CASRTAGANVLTF. The CDR3 DNA follows: TGTGCCAGCAGAACTGCTGGGGCCAACGTCCTGACTTTC.

The chain employs TRBV4-3 and TRBJ2-7, with 7 nucleotides matching TRBD1. J lost 1 base, V lost 2 bases, and 5 bases had no gene match. This CDR3 is 15 amino acids long. The germline gives CDR1 LGHNA, CDR2 YSLEER. The chain's CDR3 is CASSQTLTGSYEQYV. Here the CDR3 DNA reads TGCGCCAGCAGCCAAACGCTGACAGGGTCCTACGAGCAGTACGTC.

On this clone itself: In the same sample, other DNA sequences code for this CDR3. CDR3 sequence (DNA): TGTGCCAGCTCACCGGGACAGGGGTCAACTAATGAAAAACTGTTTTTT. Its protein product is CASSPGQGSTNEKLFF. The genes are TRBV18 and TRBJ1-4; 10 positions match TRBD1. The CDR3 runs 16 residues. Germline CDR1 KGHSH, CDR2 LQKENI. The ends lost 3 bases at V and 0 bases at J; junction bases unmatched: 1.

The V call is TRBV6-2 or TRBV6-3, the J call TRBJ1-5; tentative D call: TRBD1 (5 bases). The CDR3 extends over 16 amino acids. Germline V lookup: CDR1 MNHEY, CDR2 SVGEGT. V lost 0 bases and J lost 2, with 11 bases in between. CDR3 sequence (DNA): TGTGCCAGCAGTTACTCGACAGCACTGGGCAATCAGCCCCAGCATTTT. Amino acid sequence: CASSYSTALGNQPQHF.

This chain joins TRBV7-2 and TRBJ2-2; 8 nucleotides match TRBD2. V gave up 5 bases and J gave up 6 bases; unmatched junction bases: 8. The CDR3 consists of 15 residues. Per the germline V gene, CDR1 is SGHTA and CDR2 is FQGNSA. CDR3 amino acids: CASSLRREVSGELFF. In nucleotides, the CDR3 is TGTGCCAGCAGCCTTCGGCGGGAGGTTTCCGGGGAGCTGTTTTTT.